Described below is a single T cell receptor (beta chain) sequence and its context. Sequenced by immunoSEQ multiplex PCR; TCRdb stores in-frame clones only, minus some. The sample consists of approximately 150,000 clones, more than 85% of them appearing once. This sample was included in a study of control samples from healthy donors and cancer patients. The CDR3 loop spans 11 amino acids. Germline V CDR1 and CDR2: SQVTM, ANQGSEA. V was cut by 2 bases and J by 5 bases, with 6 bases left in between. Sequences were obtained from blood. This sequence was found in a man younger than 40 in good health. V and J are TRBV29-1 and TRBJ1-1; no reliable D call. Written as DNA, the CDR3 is TGCAGCGTTGAAATGGGGACTGAAGCTTTCTTT. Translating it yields CSVEMGTEAFF. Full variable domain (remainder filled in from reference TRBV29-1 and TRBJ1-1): SAVISQKPSRDICQRGTSLTIQCQVDSQVTMMFWYRQQPGQSLTLIATANQGSEATYESGFVIDKFPISRPNLTFSTLTVSNMSPEDSSIYLCSVEMGTEAFFGQGTRLTVV.